The 13 T cell receptor beta chains below were found in one sample sequenced in a study of blood T cells in healthy people across ages (dated by TCRdb to 2014 to 2015). The library was produced with 5' RACE. The data were produced on an Illumina HiSeq 2500. A second roughly 6 to 11 cycle PCR used a sample-barcoded 5' primer and a J-beta primer mix. TCRdb reprocessed the public reads (quality trimming at Q25 with fastp, clone calling with MiXCR) and kept in-frame beta chains. When rows share a CDR3 protein, they turn into one entry using the most common DNA and genes. For this sample the table gives 1.5 million to 2 million distinct CDR3 sequences, of which around half were detected only once. The top ten hold less than 2.5% of the sample. Sequenced material: blood. Source of these receptors: a woman in her 40s in good health.

This clonotype has only a few counts. The rearrangement joins TRBV7-9 to TRBJ2-6; D ambiguous. Germline values: CDR1 SEHNR, CDR2 FQNEAQ (reference sequence). CDR3 length: 13 amino acids. Trimming stripped 6 bases from V and 3 bases from J, with 6 bases between. The CDR3 DNA reads as TGTGCCAGCAGACTCGTTGGGGCCAACGTCCTGACTTTC. Amino acid sequence: CASRLVGANVLTF.

This clonotype occurred a few times. The chain joins TRBV6-1 to TRBJ1-2, with D possibly being TRBD1 (5 bases). There are 15 residues in the CDR3. The V end was cut by 6 bases, the J end by 2 bases, with 16 bases between. In germline, CDR1 is MNHNS, CDR2 SASEGT. CDR3 in DNA: TGTGCCAGCAGCGTTACCGGGACGGGGAACTATGGCTACACCTTC. Amino acids: CASSVTGTGNYGYTF.

V is TRBV11-2 and J is TRBJ2-5, with a tentative D call TRBD1 (5 bases). Per germline, CDR1 SGHAT and CDR2 FQNNGV. The length of the CDR3 is 15 residues. Trimming cost V 5 bases and J 5 bases, with 18 bases left between them. CDR3 bases: TGTGCCAGCAGCCTCTGGACACCGCGTCTGGAGACCCAGTACTTC. Translated: CASSLWTPRLETQYF.

V and J are TRBV27 and TRBJ2-3; 8 bases are a match to TRBD2. In germline, CDR1 is MNHEY, CDR2 SMNVEV (reference sequence). The CDR3 has 15 amino acids. V was pared by 7 bases and J by 6 bases, with 12 bases of the junction left unmatched. CDR3 in amino acids: CASIGIGASGDTQYF. CDR3 DNA: TGTGCCAGCATCGGTATCGGTGCTAGCGGGGATACGCAGTATTTT.

The CDR3 sequence is CASSPWTSGATLETQYF. The CDR3 coding sequence is TGCGCCAGCAGCCCTTGGACTAGCGGGGCCACCCTCGAGACCCAGTACTTC. This chain links TRBV5-1 with TRBJ2-5; TRBD2 agrees at 12 bases. Germline values: CDR1 SGHRS, CDR2 YFSETQ. The CDR3 length is 17 residues. Germline trimming cut 4 bases from V and 5 bases from J; bases unmatched to any gene: 12. Using reference TRBV5-1 and TRBJ2-5 for the parts outside the CDR3, the full variable domain is KAGVTQTPRYLIKTRGQQVTLSCSPISGHRSVSWYQQTPGQGLQFLFEYFSETQRNKGNFPGRFSGRQFSNSRSEMNVSTLELGDSALYLCASSPWTSGATLETQYFGPGTRLLVL.

There are a few counts of this clonotype. V is TRBV7-2 and J is TRBJ2-3, with TRBD2 identical over 9 bases. Germline V gives CDR1 SGHTA, CDR2 FQGNSA. V lost 4 bases, J lost 2 bases, and 10 bases stayed unmatched. The CDR3 extends over 17 amino acids. CDR3 protein: CASSWGSLAGTTDTQYF. As DNA, the CDR3 is TGTGCCAGCAGCTGGGGTAGCCTAGCGGGAACCACAGATACGCAGTATTTT.

Points on this clonotype: A much larger clone sits a single nucleotide away, making a read error possible. The genes are TRBV4-2 and TRBJ2-5, with D tentatively TRBD2 (5 bases). The V and J ends lost 6 bases and 7 bases respectively, with 15 bases between them. Looked up from germline, CDR1 is LGHNA and CDR2 is YNFKEQ. The CDR3 spans 13 residues. CDR3 residues: CASSPGRAGTQYF. The CDR3 region has the DNA TGTGCCAGCAGTCCGGGCCGGGCGGGGACCCAGTACTTC.

This clonotype turned up a few times. The rearrangement joins TRBV20-1 to TRBJ1-2, with D possibly being TRBD1 (5 bases). CDR1 and CDR2 from the germline V gene are DFQATT and SNEGSKA (reference sequence). This CDR3 region has 14 residues. V was clipped by 0 bases and J by 4 bases, with 12 bases between them. The CDR3 DNA sequence: TGCAGTGCTAGAGAGAGTCCGGACATCTATGGCTACACCTTC. This gives the protein CSARESPDIYGYTF.

This rearrangement joins TRBV7-9 to TRBJ2-3, with TRBD2 matching 11 bases. The CDR3 sequence is 17 residues long. Germline V lookup: CDR1 SEHNR, CDR2 FQNEAQ (reference sequence). Trimming took 2 bases from V and 2 from J; bases not matched to a gene: 6. The CDR3 DNA is TGTGCCAGCAGCTTAATTTCGACTAGCGGGATCACAGATACGCAGTATTTT. Translating it yields CASSLISTSGITDTQYF.

V usage is TRBV9 and J usage is TRBJ1-2; 8 nucleotides match TRBD1. V was pared by 4 bases and J by 1 base, with 9 bases of the junction left unmatched. This CDR3 has 16 amino acids. Looked up from germline, CDR1 is SGDLS and CDR2 is YYNGEE. The CDR3 loop is CASSPMTGEINYGYTF. The CDR3 region has the DNA TGTGCCAGCAGCCCCATGACAGGGGAAATTAACTATGGCTACACCTTC.

The chain uses TRBV10-2 and TRBJ2-5; 8 bases are shared with TRBD1. With 8 bases clipped from V and 5 bases from J, the junction kept 10 bases outside the gene matches. CDR1 and CDR2 from the germline V gene are WSHSY and SAAADI. This CDR3 comprises 14 residues. The CDR3 is CASGYGQGGETQYF. For the CDR3, the DNA is TGCGCCAGCGGCTACGGACAGGGTGGGGAGACCCAGTACTTC.

As for this clonotype: Germline and junction disagree at one end, which may indicate a read error. This chain links TRBV5-1 with TRBJ2-5; 7 positions match TRBD2. Germline loops: CDR1 SGHRS, CDR2 YFSETQ. The length of the CDR3 is 15 residues. The CDR3 nucleotides are TGCGCTAGCAGCCCAAGCGGGGTTTTCCAAGAGACCCAGTACTTC. The encoded protein is CASSPSGVFQETQYF.

This sequence joins TRBV2 and TRBJ2-1, with no clear D. V was clipped by 8 bases and J by 9 bases, with 29 bases between them. Germline lookup yields CDR1 SNHLY and CDR2 FYNNEI. This CDR3 is 17 amino acids long. The CDR3 coding sequence is TGTGCCAGCGGATCCCCCGGAGTTAGTTTTATTCCGTCTGAGCAGTTCTTC. Protein product: CASGSPGVSFIPSEQFF.